These 10 T cell receptor beta chains share one sample of origin, sequenced in a study of blood T cell repertoires in COVID-19. TCRdb's copy holds only in-frame clones and misses some; the assay was immunoSEQ multiplex PCR. Of around 230,000 clones in the sample, around 84% were seen once. Material: peripheral blood. The receptors come from a man aged 40-50 years who had recovered from COVID-19.

This chain links TRBV6-5 with TRBJ2-1; a possible D gene is TRBD1 (5 bases). Germline V gene data show CDR1 as MNHEY and CDR2 as SVGAGI. This CDR3 has 12 amino acids. V shed 5 bases and J shed 4 bases, with 6 bases lying between them. The CDR3 is CASSQGYNEQFF. The CDR3 bases are TGTGCCAGCAGTCAGGGTTACAATGAGCAGTTCTTC.

This clone is a singleton in its sample. CDR3 DNA sequence: TGTGCCAGCTCTCCTAAAGGGACAGGGGGCGATGAGCAGTTCTTC. Protein: CASSPKGTGGDEQFF. J is TRBJ2-1 and V is TRBV18; 12 nucleotides align to TRBD1. This CDR3 spans 15 amino acids. CDR1 and CDR2 (germline): KGHSH, LQKENI. V trimming: 6 bases; J trimming: 8 bases; junction bases outside the gene matches: 8. Filled out from reference TRBV18 and TRBJ2-1, the complete variable domain reads NAGVMQNPRHLVRRRGQEARLRCSPMKGHSHVYWYRQLPEEGLKFMVYLQKENIIDESGMPKERFSAEFPKEGPSILRIQQVVRGDSAAYFCASSPKGTGGDEQFFGPGTRLTVL.

This rearrangement joins TRBV5-1 to TRBJ2-6; D may be TRBD2 (5 bases). Germline V lookup: CDR1 SGHRS, CDR2 YFSETQ. Between the trimmed V and J ends, which lost 0 bases and 2 bases, there was a span of 6 bases. The CDR3 consists of 15 residues. The CDR3 sequence is CASSLVGAGANVLTF. The CDR3 DNA sequence: TGCGCCAGCAGCTTGGTCGGGGCTGGGGCCAACGTCCTGACTTTC.

This clone was seen only once. The rearrangement joins TRBV4-1 to TRBJ2-5; D is possibly TRBD1 (5 bases). V lost 0 bases and J 5 bases, leaving 16 bases between the germline ends. Germline V gene data show CDR1 as MGHRA and CDR2 as YSYEKL. The CDR3 is made up of 16 amino acids. This CDR3 reads CASSQDVQGRGETQYF. DNA of the CDR3: TGCGCCAGCAGCCAAGATGTTCAGGGAAGGGGTGAGACCCAGTACTTC.

This chain uses TRBV20-1 with TRBJ2-3; possible D gene TRBD2, 5 bases. Germline loops: CDR1 DFQATT, CDR2 SNEGSKA (reference sequence). The CDR3 is made up of 16 amino acids. The ends were cut back, 4 bases at V and 0 bases at J, with 17 bases in the middle. The CDR3 reads CSANEGSSFSTDTQYF. The CDR3 DNA reads as TGCAGTGCTAATGAGGGCTCTAGCTTTAGCACAGATACGCAGTATTTT.

The chain is built from TRBV3-1 (or the pseudogene TRBV3-2) and TRBJ1-6, with 7 bases identical to TRBD1. In germline, CDR1 is LGHDT, CDR2 YNNKEL (reference sequence). CDR3 length: 14 residues. The ends lost 4 bases at V and 10 bases at J; junction bases unmatched: 7. For the CDR3, the DNA is TGTGCCAGCAGCCTAGGGGGCGCAGGGTCACCCCTCCACTTT. This sequence encodes CASSLGGAGSPLHF.

The chain links TRBV27 to TRBJ1-6; maybe TRBD1 (6 bases). V gave up 5 bases and J gave up 6 bases, with 14 bases separating them. CDR3 length: 15 residues. Germline loops: CDR1 MNHEY, CDR2 SMNVEV (reference sequence). The CDR3 region has the DNA TGTGCCAGCAGTGTACAGGGACCGCCTAATTCACCCCTCCACTTT. It translates to CASSVQGPPNSPLHF.

This clone was recorded only once. J is TRBJ1-1 and V is TRBV4-1; tentatively, D is TRBD1 (5 bases). CDR1 and CDR2 (germline): MGHRA, YSYEKL. Trimming shortened V by 1 base and J by 0 bases, and 15 bases separated the two germline ends. CDR3 length equals 17 residues. Here the CDR3 DNA reads TGCGCCAGCAGCCAAGGAGGGCGGGGGATGATGAACACTGAAGCTTTCTTT. Amino acids: CASSQGGRGMMNTEAFF.

This rearrangement joins TRBV15 to TRBJ1-2, with TRBD1 matching 7 bases. This CDR3 has 16 amino acids. Germline lookup yields CDR1 LNHNV and CDR2 YYDKDF (reference sequence). The V gene end was trimmed by 3 bases and the J gene end by 9 bases; junction bases not matched to a gene: 16. CDR3 protein: CATSRAGTASVGSYTF. The CDR3 DNA reads TGTGCCACCAGCAGGGCCGGGACAGCCTCGGTTGGGAGCTACACCTTC.

The chain recombines TRBV5-1 with TRBJ2-5; 11 bases fit TRBD1. V gave up 4 bases and J gave up 1 base; unmatched junction bases: 6. The CDR3 runs to 16 residues. CDR1 and CDR2 (germline): SGHRS, YFSETQ. CDR3 amino acids: CASSTSGTGGQETQYF. The CDR3 nucleotides read TGCGCCAGCAGCACCTCCGGGACAGGGGGCCAAGAGACCCAGTACTTC.